This T cell receptor beta chain was identified in a study of blood T cell repertoires in COVID-19. The V end was cut by 4 bases, the J end by 2 bases, with 9 bases between. The CDR3 consists of 13 residues. Germline V gene data show CDR1 as MNHEY and CDR2 as SMNVEV (reference sequence). Ages ranged from about 18 to 89 years, with residence in about 23 US areas. Participants had their cohort set by participant-reported clinical history. For recovered donors of Cohort 3, there were two negative PCRs, clearance, or symptom resolution. The authors' processing: Reference gene primer amplification gave estimated nucleated cell counts. Measured with immunoSEQ multiplex PCR; TCRdb has only the in-frame clones, and not every one. V, J and clone size were drawn from that table, and D and trimming were deduced from the DNA. Found here are some 170,000 clones, around 84% of them singletons; the top ten hold roughly 15%.

Sequencing was carried out using PBMCs or T cells enriched from blood (not recorded which). The TCR was taken from a man aged 45 to 65 who had recovered from COVID-19. The rearrangement joins TRBV27 to TRBJ2-7; no clear D. The CDR3 DNA sequence: TGTGCCAGCAGTTCCCCCCCCACCTACGAGCAGTACTTC. It codes for CASSSPPTYEQYF.